This T cell receptor (beta chain) was identified during a study of PD-1 blockade in classical Hodgkin lymphoma. At the level of the study: Patients received nivolumab 3 mg/kg intravenously every 2 weeks.

Some clones are missing from TCRdb's copy, which holds only in-frame ones; the method was immunoSEQ multiplex PCR. The sample lists about 19,000 clones; approximately 80% were seen once. Sample time point: cycle 4 day 1 (C4D1), after more than 5 weeks of nivolumab. Relapse after autologous stem cell transplantation occurred in every patient, and brentuximab vedotin exposure varied. CDR1 is MNHNS, CDR2 SASEGT, per germline. This CDR3 region has 13 residues. V lost 1 base and J 1 base, leaving 4 bases between the germline ends. About this clone itself: The target antigen is unknown.

Study-wide results and limits: A significant rise in TCR diversity by C4D1 was seen for CD4+ but not CD8+ cells. Baseline TCR diversity was reportedly lower in newly diagnosed patients than in healthy donors. It was reported as lower still in relapsed/refractory patients. Complete responders showed a baseline diversity that resembled the diversity of newly diagnosed patients.

Sequencing used peripheral blood mononuclear cells (PBMCs), obtained before the fourth cycle of nivolumab. The V call is TRBV6-1, the J call TRBJ1-1; D not certain. The origin of this receptor is a human donor with classical Hodgkin lymphoma. CDR3 in amino acids: CASSEDGNTEAFF. The CDR3 DNA reads as TGTGCCAGCAGTGAAGACGGGAACACTGAAGCTTTCTTT.